These 4 T cell receptor beta chains were all obtained from the same sample, sequenced in a study of shared clonotypes between healthy human individuals. TCRdb's table, derived via immunoSEQ multiplex PCR, lists solely in-frame clones and lacks some. Seen here are under 600,000 clones, about 80% observed once, and the top ten hold about 12%. Material for sequencing was PBMCs. The receptors were gathered from a woman in her thirties or forties in good health. Some clones in this sample may be carry-over from other donors' samples.

In this sample, this clone turned up once. The chain combines TRBV7-9 with TRBJ2-5, with 14 bases fitting TRBD2. This CDR3 contains 16 residues. The germline V gene encodes CDR1 SEHNR and CDR2 FQNEAQ (reference sequence). With 5 bases clipped from V and 1 base from J, the junction kept 3 bases outside the gene matches. The CDR3 loop is CASSRGLAGGQETQYF. DNA of the CDR3: TGTGCCAGCAGCCGAGGACTAGCGGGAGGCCAAGAGACCCAGTACTTC.

Worth noting for this clone: A far bigger clonotype differs at one base, so this is likely a read error. J is TRBJ1-5 and V is TRBV6-6; no definite D call. V was trimmed by 4 bases and J by 0 bases, leaving 10 bases between them. Germline V CDR1 and CDR2: MNHNY, SVGAGI (reference sequence). There are 15 residues in the CDR3. This CDR3 is CASSCEGYSNQPQHF. In DNA form, the CDR3 reads TGTGCCAGCAGTTGCGAGGGCTATAGCAATCAGCCCCAGCATTTT.

This chain connects TRBV19 to TRBJ1-1; a possible D gene is TRBD1 (6 bases). V shed 6 bases and J shed 4 bases, with 15 bases lying between them. Germline V gene sequence: CDR1 LNHDA, CDR2 SQIVND (reference sequence). The CDR3 has 14 residues. The CDR3 DNA reads TGTGCCAGTAGGTCAGGGGCGTTGGGCACTGAAGCTTTCTTT. Translating gives CASRSGALGTEAFF.

The chain combines TRBV2 with TRBJ2-5, with D possibly TRBD2 on 5 matching bases. Per germline, CDR1 SNHLY and CDR2 FYNNEI. V lost 7 bases, J lost 0 bases, and 12 bases lay in between. This CDR3 contains 14 residues. CDR3 region: CASKAERHQETQYF. In DNA form, the CDR3 reads TGTGCCAGCAAGGCAGAGCGGCACCAAGAGACCCAGTACTTC.